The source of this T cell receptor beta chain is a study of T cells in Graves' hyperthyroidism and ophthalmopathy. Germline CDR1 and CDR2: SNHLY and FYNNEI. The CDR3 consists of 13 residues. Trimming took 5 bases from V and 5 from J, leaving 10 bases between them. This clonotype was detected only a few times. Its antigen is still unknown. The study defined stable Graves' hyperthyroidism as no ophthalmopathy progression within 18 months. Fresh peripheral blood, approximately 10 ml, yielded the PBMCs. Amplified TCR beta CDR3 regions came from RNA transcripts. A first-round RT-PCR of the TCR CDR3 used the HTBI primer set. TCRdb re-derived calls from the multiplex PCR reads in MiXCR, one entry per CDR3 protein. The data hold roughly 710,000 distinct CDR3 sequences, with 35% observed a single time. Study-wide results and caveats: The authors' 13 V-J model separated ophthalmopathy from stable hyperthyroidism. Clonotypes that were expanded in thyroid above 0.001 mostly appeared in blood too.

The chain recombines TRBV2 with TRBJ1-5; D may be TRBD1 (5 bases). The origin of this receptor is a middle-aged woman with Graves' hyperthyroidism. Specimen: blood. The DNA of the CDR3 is TGTGCCAGCAGTTTAGAGGGGCATCAGCCCCAGCATTTT. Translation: CASSLEGHQPQHF.